Below, one T cell receptor beta chain is given with its context. As yet, its antigen is unknown. The repertoire was sequenced with immunoSEQ multiplex PCR; TCRdb's copy has only in-frame clones and lacks some. The data contain roughly 140,000 clones, less than 90% of them singletons. Germline CDR1 and CDR2: MDHEN and SYDVKM. This CDR3 is 17 amino acids long. V trimming: 5 bases; J trimming: 2 bases; junction bases outside the gene matches: 8. These data belong to a study of T cell responses to AZD1222 COVID-19 vaccine. Overall study results and limits: Baseline seropositives among AZD1222 recipients totaled only five or six. Unmutated variant regions are reportedly targeted by nearly half of spike-specific TCRs. Spike-specific TCR depth and breadth grew after two AZD1222 doses.

The V gene is TRBV28, the J gene TRBJ1-6, with TRBD1 matching over 8 bases. Sequenced material: peripheral blood, taken after recovery from COVID-19. The source is an adult who had recovered from COVID-19. Here the CDR3 reads CASSPGTGRAYNSPLHF. CDR3 nucleotides: TGTGCCAGCAGTCCTGGGACAGGAAGAGCCTATAATTCACCCCTCCACTTT.